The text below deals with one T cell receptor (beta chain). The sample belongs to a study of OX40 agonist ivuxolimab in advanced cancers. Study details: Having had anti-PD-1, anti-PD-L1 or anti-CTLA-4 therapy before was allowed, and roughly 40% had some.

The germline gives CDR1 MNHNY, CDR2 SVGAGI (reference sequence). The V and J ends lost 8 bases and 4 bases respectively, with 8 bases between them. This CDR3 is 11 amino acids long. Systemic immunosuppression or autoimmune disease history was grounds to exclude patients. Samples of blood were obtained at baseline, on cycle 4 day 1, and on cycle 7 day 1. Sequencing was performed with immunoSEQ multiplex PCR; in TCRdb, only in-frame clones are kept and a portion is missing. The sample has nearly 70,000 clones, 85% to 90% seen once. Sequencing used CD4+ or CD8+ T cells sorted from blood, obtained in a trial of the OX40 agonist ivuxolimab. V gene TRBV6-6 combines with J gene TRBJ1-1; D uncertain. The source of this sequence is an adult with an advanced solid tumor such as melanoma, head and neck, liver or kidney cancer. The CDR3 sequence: CASVGPTEAFF. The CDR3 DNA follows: TGTGCCAGCGTCGGGCCCACTGAAGCTTTCTTT.